Sequencing of this T cell receptor beta chain was carried out in a study of blood T cell repertoires in COVID-19 (TCRdb year 2020). About the investigation overall: Samples covering the acute and convalescent phases of COVID-19 were provided by collaborators in the United States, Italy and Spain. The prospective study material was composed of cDNA or gDNA derived from T cells, B-cell-depleted T cells, or PBMCs. Subjects who had been exposed to COVID-19, were actively infected with it, or had recovered from it provided the deeply sampled blood TCRbeta repertoires that made up the dataset. A freely available public database, intended as a resource for researchers studying the immune response to SARS-CoV-2, is where the repertoires were released. Samples came from the ongoing ImmuneRACE study (first 160 participants) plus 1,254 subjects from 6 global collaborators. A de-identified subject ID, COVID-19 status, age in years and sex were almost always included in the sample metadata. HLA class I and class II types, where available, came from metadata supplied by the sample provider rather than from assay-based typing.

The germline V gene specifies SGHTA as CDR1 and FQGNSA as CDR2. V is clipped by 4 bases and J by 1 base, and the sequence between their germline boundaries is 8 bases long. Spanning cysteine to phenylalanine, the CDR3 consists of 14 amino acids. The only DNA kept is the CDR3, 42 bases in frame from the first base. In Seattle, one collaborating source enrolled patients while the infection was active and tracked those patients longitudinally over the course of disease. Whole blood was collected in K2EDTA tubes by collaborating institutions according to the institutions' own protocols. Collaborator samples were shipped for TCRbeta analysis as frozen whole blood, isolated PBMCs, or DNA extracted from either sample type. The full study reports these points: The amount of clinical and demographic metadata varied by source and participant and was provided uncurated.

TCRbeta CDR3 regions were amplified from genomic DNA by means of the immunoSEQ Assay, a bias-controlled multiplex PCR. The source study handled its data this way. Within the assay, amplification of reference gene primers was used to estimate how many nucleated cells each sample contained. Sequence reads were collapsed and filtered to measure the absolute abundance of every unique TCRbeta CDR3 rearrangement. For each sample, productive Simpson clonality was calculated as the square root of Simpson's diversity index across productive rearrangements. TCRdb took over this immuneACCESS table, retaining in-frame rearrangements with V and J assigned. Such tables are incomplete; in checked studies, under half of the missing clones stem from an unresolved V gene, and the remainder is unexplained. V and J calls and clone size follow that table, whereas D and trimming were derived from the DNA. The sample data list approximately 300,000 clones, and about nine tenths of these were observed just once. Of the sample, about 11% falls within the top ten clones.

Regarding this clone: The antigen it binds to is not known. No much larger clone exists at a distance of one base, and base qualities are not known.

Input material: peripheral blood. The TCR sequence derives from a woman aged 25 to 39 with COVID-19, enrolled during active disease. The receptor chain draws on TRBV7-2 and TRBJ1-5, and TRBD1 may be the D gene, going by 6 matching bases. The nucleotides are TGTGCCAGCAGCTACCAGGGGAGCAATCAGCCCCAGCATTTT. Its translation is CASSYQGSNQPQHF.